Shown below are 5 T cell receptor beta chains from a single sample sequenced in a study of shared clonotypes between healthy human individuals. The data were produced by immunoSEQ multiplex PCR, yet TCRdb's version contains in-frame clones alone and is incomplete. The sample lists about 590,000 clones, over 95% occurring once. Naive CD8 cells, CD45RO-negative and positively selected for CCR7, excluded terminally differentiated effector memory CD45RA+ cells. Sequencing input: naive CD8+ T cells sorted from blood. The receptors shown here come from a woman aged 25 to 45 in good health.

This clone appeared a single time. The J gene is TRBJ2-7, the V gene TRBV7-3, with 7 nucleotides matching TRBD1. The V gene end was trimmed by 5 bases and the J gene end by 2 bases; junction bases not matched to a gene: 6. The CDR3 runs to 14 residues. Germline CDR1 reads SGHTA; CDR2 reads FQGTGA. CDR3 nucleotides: TGTGCCAGCAGCGAACAGGGGTTTGCCTACGAGCAGTACTTC. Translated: CASSEQGFAYEQYF. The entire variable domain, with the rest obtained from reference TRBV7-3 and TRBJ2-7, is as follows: GAGVSQTPSNKVTEKGKYVELRCDPISGHTALYWYRQSLGQGPEFLIYFQGTGAADDSGLPNDRFFAVRPEGSVSTLKIQRTERGDSAVYLCASSEQGFAYEQYFGPGTRLTVT.

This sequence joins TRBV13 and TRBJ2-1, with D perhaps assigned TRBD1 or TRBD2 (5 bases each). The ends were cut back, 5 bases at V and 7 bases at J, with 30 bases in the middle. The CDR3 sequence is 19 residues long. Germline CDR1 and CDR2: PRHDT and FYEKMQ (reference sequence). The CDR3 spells CASSGSEGIFLGRTNEQFF. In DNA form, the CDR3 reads TGTGCCAGCAGCGGATCCGAGGGGATCTTCCTGGGTAGAACGAATGAGCAGTTCTTC. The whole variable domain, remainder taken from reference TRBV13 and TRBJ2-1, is AAGVIQSPRHLIKEKRETATLKCYPIPRHDTVYWYQQGPGQDPQFLISFYEKMQSDKGSIPDRFSAQQFSDYHSELNMSSLELGDSALYFCASSGSEGIFLGRTNEQFFGPGTRLTVL.

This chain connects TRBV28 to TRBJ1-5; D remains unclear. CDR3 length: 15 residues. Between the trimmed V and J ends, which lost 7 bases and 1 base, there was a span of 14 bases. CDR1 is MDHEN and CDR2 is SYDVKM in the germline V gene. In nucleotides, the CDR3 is TGTGCCAGCAACCTCCCGCCAAAGAGCAATCAGCCCCAGCATTTT. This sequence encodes CASNLPPKSNQPQHF.

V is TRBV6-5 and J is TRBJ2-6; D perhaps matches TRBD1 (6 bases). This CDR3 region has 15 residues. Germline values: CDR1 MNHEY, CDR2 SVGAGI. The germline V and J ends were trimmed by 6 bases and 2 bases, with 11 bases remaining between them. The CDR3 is CASRSGVAGANVLTF. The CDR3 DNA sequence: TGTGCCAGCAGATCAGGGGTGGCTGGGGCCAACGTCCTGACTTTC.

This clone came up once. Written as DNA, the CDR3 is TGTGCCAGCAGCCAACCTAGCGGGAGTAGCCGAGAGACCCAGTACTTC. It specifies CASSQPSGSSRETQYF. The rearrangement links TRBV7-9 to TRBJ2-5, with 10 bases aligning to TRBD2. The CDR3 is 16 amino acids. CDR1 is SEHNR, CDR2 FQNEAQ, per germline (reference sequence). V shed 5 bases and J 4 bases; nucleotides not matched to a gene: 10. The full variable domain, in which reference TRBV7-9 and TRBJ2-5 provide the parts outside the CDR3, is DTGVSQNPRHKITKRGQNVTFRCDPISEHNRLYWYRQTLGQGPEFLTYFQNEAQLEKSRLLSDRFSAERPKGSFSTLEIQRTEQGDSAMYLCASSQPSGSSRETQYFGPGTRLLVL.